These 27 T cell receptor beta chains originate from one sample sequenced in a study of cytomegalovirus exposure and HLA in healthy donors. The PCR ran on 60 Vbeta and 13 Jbeta primers. Sequencing was performed with immunoSEQ multiplex PCR; in TCRdb, only in-frame clones are kept and a portion is missing. There are about 180,000 clones in the sample; around 83% occur only once, and 1% to 1.5% lies in the top ten. The source material was PBMCs. The source of these receptors is a girl aged 2-15 years in good health and CMV-seropositive.

The rearrangement uses TRBV19 and TRBJ1-2; 9 bases fit TRBD1. This CDR3 is 17 amino acids long. Per the germline V gene, CDR1 is LNHDA and CDR2 is SQIVND (reference sequence). Trimming cost V 0 bases and J 0 bases; bases outside gene matches: 5. In nucleotides, the CDR3 is TGTGCCAGTAGTATAGATGGGGGACAGGGAGCTAACTATGGCTACACCTTC. The encoded protein is CASSIDGGQGANYGYTF.

V is TRBV6-6 and J is TRBJ2-7, with D hard to call. Looked up from germline, CDR1 is MNHNY and CDR2 is SVGAGI (reference sequence). The CDR3 covers 14 residues. V lost 0 bases to trimming and J lost 2 bases, with 8 bases between them. This chain's CDR3 is CASSYSERTYEQYF. The CDR3 bases are TGTGCCAGCAGTTACTCGGAGAGGACCTACGAGCAGTACTTC.

This rearrangement joins TRBV6-1 to TRBJ2-1, with a weak D call TRBD2 (6 bases). This CDR3 spans 13 amino acids. V lost 10 bases and J lost 4, with 14 bases in between. Germline assignment: CDR1 MNHNS and CDR2 SASEGT. This CDR3 reads CATPRAGYNEQFF. CDR3 DNA: TGTGCCACCCCCAGGGCGGGATACAATGAGCAGTTCTTC.

The J gene is TRBJ2-1, the V gene TRBV25-1, with 7 bases lining up with TRBD2. CDR1 is MGHDK and CDR2 is SYGVNS in the germline V gene. This CDR3 spans 15 amino acids. V dropped 3 bases and J dropped 12; count of bases not matched to a gene: 14. In DNA form, the CDR3 reads TGTGCCAGCAGTGACCCCCGGGGCGGGAGTAAGGGGCAGTTCTTC. This translates into CASSDPRGGSKGQFF.

The chain employs TRBV5-5 and TRBJ2-1; 7 positions agree with TRBD2. V shed 5 bases, J shed 8 bases, and the junction held 13 bases outside the gene matches. The germline V gene encodes CDR1 SGHKS and CDR2 YYEKEE (reference sequence). CDR3 size: 15 residues. CDR3 nucleotides: TGTGCCAGCAGTACGAGACTAGCAGGGTCATATGAGCAGTTCTTC. This encodes CASSTRLAGSYEQFF. The variable domain in full, with the rest retrieved from reference TRBV5-5 and TRBJ2-1, is DAGVTQSPTHLIKTRGQQVTLRCSPISGHKSVSWYQQVLGQGPQFIFQYYEKEERGRGNFPDRFSARQFPNYSSELNVNALLLGDSALYLCASSTRLAGSYEQFFGPGTRLTVL.

The chain links TRBV5-1 to TRBJ1-2, with TRBD1 matching 8 bases. Germline V gene lookup returns CDR1 SGHRS and CDR2 YFSETQ. CDR3 length equals 16 residues. J was trimmed by 8 bases and V by 4 bases; bases with no gene match: 16. DNA for the CDR3: TGCGCCAGCAGCGGGACGACAGGGGTACGTCTAGAAGGCTACACCTTC. Protein sequence: CASSGTTGVRLEGYTF.

V usage is TRBV28 and J usage is TRBJ1-5; D ambiguous. There are 14 residues in the CDR3. Trimming cost V 4 bases and J 0 bases, with 7 bases left between them. The germline V gene has CDR1 MDHEN and CDR2 SYDVKM. Here the CDR3 DNA reads TGTGCCAGCAGTTCGCAGGTTAGCAATCAGCCCCAGCATTTT. Amino acid sequence: CASSSQVSNQPQHF.

In its sample, this clone was seen a few times. The J gene is TRBJ1-5, the V gene TRBV5-1; 7 bases map to TRBD1. This CDR3 contains 15 residues. V lost 3 bases to trimming and J lost 4 bases; unmatched junction nucleotides: 7. CDR1 and CDR2 (germline): SGHRS, YFSETQ. The CDR3 sequence is CASSWTTGDNQPQHF. The CDR3 DNA follows: TGCGCCAGCAGCTGGACTACAGGGGATAATCAGCCCCAGCATTTT.

The chain employs TRBV5-6 and TRBJ1-2, with 8 bases aligning to TRBD1. The germline V gene has CDR1 SGHDT and CDR2 YYEEEE. The CDR3 covers 16 residues. V trimming: 2 bases; J trimming: 7 bases; junction bases outside the gene matches: 13. CDR3 amino acids: CASSFRGPRGPGGYTF. DNA for the CDR3: TGTGCCAGCAGCTTCCGCGGGCCCAGGGGGCCGGGTGGCTACACCTTC.

This chain links TRBV30 with TRBJ2-1, with D hard to call. The CDR3 runs 12 residues. Germline V gene data show CDR1 as GTSNPN and CDR2 as SVGIG (reference sequence). Between the trimmed V and J ends, which lost 4 bases and 1 base, there was a span of 5 bases. The CDR3 here is CAWMRSYNEQFF. The CDR3 DNA is TGTGCCTGGATGAGGTCCTACAATGAGCAGTTCTTC.

This clone came up many times. The chain combines TRBV5-1 with TRBJ2-3; the match to TRBD2 covers 8 bases. Germline-derived CDR1 and CDR2 are SGHRS and YFSETQ. The CDR3 has 13 amino acids. With V trimmed by 7 bases and J by 3 bases, 4 bases remained unmatched. The CDR3 DNA reads as TGCGCCAGCGCCCCTAGCGGGACAGATACGCAGTATTTT. It is translated as CASAPSGTDTQYF. Full variable domain (missing parts from reference TRBV5-1 and TRBJ2-3): KAGVTQTPRYLIKTRGQQVTLSCSPISGHRSVSWYQQTPGQGLQFLFEYFSETQRNKGNFPGRFSGRQFSNSRSEMNVSTLELGDSALYLCASAPSGTDTQYFGPGTRLTVL.

The CDR3 DNA follows: TGTGCCATCCAGGGACTAGCGGAGGACAATGAGCAGTTCTTC. This codes for CAIQGLAEDNEQFF. This chain uses TRBV10-3 with TRBJ2-1; 11 bases fit TRBD2. This CDR3 region has 14 residues. Germline V gene data show CDR1 as ENHRY and CDR2 as SYGVKD. The ends lost 8 bases at V and 5 bases at J; junction bases unmatched: 5.

This chain connects TRBV19 to TRBJ1-3, with 9 bases identical to TRBD1. Trimming at V came to 7 bases and at J to 4 bases, leaving 14 bases not matched to a gene. There are 17 residues in the CDR3. Germline-derived CDR1 and CDR2 are LNHDA and SQIVND (reference sequence). CDR3 region: CASTHLHTGTGGNTIYF. CDR3 DNA: TGTGCCAGTACACATCTTCACACCGGGACAGGGGGAAACACCATATATTTT.

The V and J genes are TRBV6-5 and TRBJ2-1; no reliable D call. CDR1 is MNHEY, CDR2 SVGAGI, per germline. V was cut by 4 bases and J by 8 bases, with 21 bases left in between. CDR3 length: 16 amino acids. This CDR3 reads CASSSGSTLQVHEQFF. The CDR3 region has the DNA TGTGCCAGCAGTTCCGGCTCGACCCTGCAGGTCCATGAGCAGTTCTTC.

The V gene is TRBV6-5, the J gene TRBJ1-4; D not certain. CDR3 size: 13 residues. Per the germline V gene, CDR1 is MNHEY and CDR2 is SVGAGI. V gave up 10 bases and J gave up 7 bases, with 16 bases separating them. The CDR3 bases are TGTGCCACTCAGACGAAAGCGGGTGAAAAACTGTTTTTT. This sequence encodes CATQTKAGEKLFF.

The V gene is TRBV5-1, the J gene TRBJ2-3; D remains unclear. Deletions cut 0 bases from V and 3 bases from J, with 17 bases between. Germline lookup yields CDR1 SGHRS and CDR2 YFSETQ. The CDR3 is 17 amino acids. CDR3: CASSLAPPSWSTDTQYF. The DNA of the CDR3 is TGCGCCAGCAGCTTGGCTCCCCCCTCCTGGAGTACAGATACGCAGTATTTT.

The genes are TRBV30 and TRBJ1-4; no firm D call. V lost 2 bases and J lost 3, with 10 bases in between. Looked up from germline, CDR1 is GTSNPN and CDR2 is SVGIG (reference sequence). This CDR3 is built from 14 residues. The CDR3 nucleotides are TGTGCCTGGAGTTTGAGGCAGTCTAATGAAAAACTGTTTTTT. It is translated as CAWSLRQSNEKLFF.

This clone was observed a handful of times. The chain's CDR3 is CASRTGGSISYEQYF. The CDR3 DNA reads as TGTGCCAGCAGGACTGGCGGGAGTATCTCCTACGAGCAGTACTTC. The chain links TRBV6-5 to TRBJ2-7, with 7 bases that match TRBD2. The CDR3 sequence is 15 residues long. Germline CDR1 MNHEY, CDR2 SVGAGI. With 6 bases clipped from V and 0 bases from J, the junction kept 8 bases outside the gene matches.

CDR3 residues: CASSPLLYSYEQYF. The CDR3 DNA reads as TGTGCCAGCAGTCCACTTCTCTACTCCTACGAGCAGTACTTC. The rearrangement uses TRBV28 and TRBJ2-7; D gene unclear. This CDR3 contains 14 residues. Per the germline V gene, CDR1 is MDHEN and CDR2 is SYDVKM. The germline V and J ends were trimmed by 5 bases and 0 bases, with 11 bases remaining between them.

The chain joins TRBV6-5 to TRBJ2-2, with D possibly TRBD1 on 5 matching bases. The CDR3 is made up of 16 amino acids. V was clipped by 0 bases and J by 1 base, with 9 bases between them. CDR1 and CDR2 (germline): MNHEY, SVGAGI. CDR3 sequence: CASSYSTTVNTGELFF. The CDR3 region has the DNA TGTGCCAGCAGTTACTCAACGACAGTGAACACCGGGGAGCTGTTTTTT.

The chain couples TRBV30 to TRBJ1-4, with D perhaps TRBD1 (6 bases). Germline CDR1 reads GTSNPN; CDR2 reads SVGIG (reference sequence). Trimming pared 2 bases from V and 6 bases from J, leaving 13 bases between. The CDR3 runs to 14 residues. Here the CDR3 reads CAWSRVGGDEKLFF. CDR3 DNA: TGTGCCTGGAGTCGGGTAGGGGGAGATGAAAAACTGTTTTTT. Full variable domain (missing parts from reference TRBV30 and TRBJ1-4): SQTIHQWPATLVQPVGSPLSLECTVEGTSNPNLYWYRQAAGRGLQLLFYSVGIGQISSEVPQNLSASRPQDRQFILSSKKLLLSDSGFYLCAWSRVGGDEKLFFGSGTQLSVL.

The chain has TRBV15 and TRBJ1-4; possible D gene TRBD1, 6 bases. V lost 3 bases and J lost 5, with 19 bases in between. The CDR3 has 17 amino acids. Germline CDR1 LNHNV, CDR2 YYDKDF (reference sequence). This chain's CDR3 is CATSRGVGDIGNEKLFF. CDR3 nucleotide sequence: TGTGCCACCAGCAGGGGAGTGGGGGACATTGGAAATGAAAAACTGTTTTTT.

This chain connects TRBV29-1 to TRBJ2-2; TRBD2 aligns across 10 bases. V trimming: 6 bases; J trimming: 4 bases; junction bases outside the gene matches: 8. The CDR3 runs 15 residues. CDR1 and CDR2 (germline): SQVTM, ANQGSEA. CDR3 protein: CSVGAGGPVTGELFF. The CDR3 DNA reads TGCAGCGTCGGAGCGGGAGGGCCGGTCACCGGGGAGCTGTTTTTT.

In its sample, this clone was seen a few times. The chain links TRBV6-5 to TRBJ1-2; the D is unclear. The V end lost 10 bases, the J end lost 0 bases, and 15 bases lay between the germline ends. Looked up from germline, CDR1 is MNHEY and CDR2 is SVGAGI. CDR3 length: 14 amino acids. The CDR3 DNA reads TGTGCCACCTCCATTCCGGGGTCTAACTATGGCTACACCTTC. It specifies CATSIPGSNYGYTF.

V is TRBV27 and J is TRBJ1-2; D is perhaps TRBD1 (6 bases). CDR3 size: 14 residues. V was cut by 5 bases and J by 7 bases, with 17 bases left in between. The germline V gene has CDR1 MNHEY and CDR2 SMNVEV (reference sequence). The CDR3 DNA reads TGTGCCAGCAGTGCCCTGCAGGGGAAATTTGGCTACACCTTC. Residues: CASSALQGKFGYTF.

This chain joins TRBV19 and TRBJ2-7; possible D gene TRBD1, 6 bases. V was shortened by 5 bases and J by 0 bases, with 11 bases between the two germline ends. The CDR3 runs 14 residues. Germline V gene lookup returns CDR1 LNHDA and CDR2 SQIVND (reference sequence). The CDR3 nucleotides read TGTGCCAGTAGTGTCGACAGGAGCTCCTACGAGCAGTACTTC. Protein sequence: CASSVDRSSYEQYF.

The chain links TRBV6-5 to TRBJ1-3; the D is unclear. The germline V and J ends were trimmed by 2 bases and 0 bases, with 8 bases remaining between them. This CDR3 spans 15 amino acids. Germline CDR1 reads MNHEY; CDR2 reads SVGAGI. The CDR3 DNA follows: TGTGCCAGCAGTTACGTCCGGGGCTCTGGAAACACCATATATTTT. Translated: CASSYVRGSGNTIYF.